This TCR beta chain was identified during a study of T-cell reconstitution after alpha-beta-depleted transplantation in children. Construction of the TCRbeta library involved unique molecular identifiers. TCRdb reprocessed the PCR reads with MiXCR, giving one entry per CDR3 protein. This repertoire shows approximately 210,000 distinct CDR3 sequences, approximately 15% found once; its top ten account for approximately 13%. V shed 3 bases and J 4 bases; nucleotides not matched to a gene: 7. The CDR3 loop spans 16 amino acids. The germline gives CDR1 LNHDA, CDR2 SQIVND (reference sequence). The sequencing used PBMCs from the stem cell graft donor, collected from the stem cell graft. This TCR was recovered from a human donor who donated a stem cell graft to a child with acute lymphoblastic leukemia. This chain uses TRBV19 with TRBJ2-1, with 9 bases that match TRBD2. CDR3 sequence: CASSMGTSGPYNEQFF. Here the CDR3 DNA reads TGTGCCAGTAGTATGGGTACTAGCGGGCCTTACAATGAGCAGTTCTTC. The entire variable domain, with the rest obtained from reference TRBV19 and TRBJ2-1, is as follows: DGGITQSPKYLFRKEGQNVTLSCEQNLNHDAMYWYRQDPGQGLRLIYYSQIVNDFQKGDIAEGYSVSREKKESFPLTVTSAQKNPTAFYLCASSMGTSGPYNEQFFGPGTRLTVL.